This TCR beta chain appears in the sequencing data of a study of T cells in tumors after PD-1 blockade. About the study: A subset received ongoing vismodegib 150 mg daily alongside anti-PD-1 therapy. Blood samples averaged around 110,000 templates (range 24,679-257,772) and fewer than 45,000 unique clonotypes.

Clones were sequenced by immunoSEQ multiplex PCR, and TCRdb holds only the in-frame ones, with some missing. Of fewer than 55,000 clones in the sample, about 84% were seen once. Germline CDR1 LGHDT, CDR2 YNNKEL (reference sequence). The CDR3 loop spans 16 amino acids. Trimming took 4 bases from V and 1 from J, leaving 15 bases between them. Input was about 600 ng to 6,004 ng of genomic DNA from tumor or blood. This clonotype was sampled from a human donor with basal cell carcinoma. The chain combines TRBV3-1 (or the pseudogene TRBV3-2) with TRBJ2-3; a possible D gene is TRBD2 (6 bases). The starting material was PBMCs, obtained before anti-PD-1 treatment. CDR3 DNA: TGTGCCAGCAGCCCAGGGAGGATAGCGGGCACAGATACGCAGTATTTT. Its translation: CASSPGRIAGTDTQYF.